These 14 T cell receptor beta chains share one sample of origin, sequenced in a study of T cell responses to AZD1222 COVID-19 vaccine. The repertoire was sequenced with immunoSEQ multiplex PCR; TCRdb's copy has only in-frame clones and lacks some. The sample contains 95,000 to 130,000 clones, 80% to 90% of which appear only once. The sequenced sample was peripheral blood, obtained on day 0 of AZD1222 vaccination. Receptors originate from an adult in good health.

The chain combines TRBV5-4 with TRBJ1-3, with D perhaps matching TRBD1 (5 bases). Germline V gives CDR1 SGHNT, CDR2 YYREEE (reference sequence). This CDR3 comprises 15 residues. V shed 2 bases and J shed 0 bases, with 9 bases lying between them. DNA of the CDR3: TGTGCCAGCAGCTTAGGAGGGGCCTCTGGAAACACCATATATTTT. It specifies CASSLGGASGNTIYF. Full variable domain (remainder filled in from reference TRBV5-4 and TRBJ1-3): ETGVTQSPTHLIKTRGQQVTLRCSSQSGHNTVSWYQQALGQGPQFIFQYYREEENGRGNFPPRFSGLQFPNYSSELNVNALELDDSALYLCASSLGGASGNTIYFGEGSWLTVV.

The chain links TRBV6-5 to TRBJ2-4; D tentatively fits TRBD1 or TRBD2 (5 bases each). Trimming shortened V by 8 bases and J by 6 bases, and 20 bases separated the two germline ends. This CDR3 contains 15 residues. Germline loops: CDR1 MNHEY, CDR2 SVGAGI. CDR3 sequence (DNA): TGTGCCAGCCGCAGTGAACTGGGACCTTTAAACATTCAGTACTTC. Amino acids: CASRSELGPLNIQYF.

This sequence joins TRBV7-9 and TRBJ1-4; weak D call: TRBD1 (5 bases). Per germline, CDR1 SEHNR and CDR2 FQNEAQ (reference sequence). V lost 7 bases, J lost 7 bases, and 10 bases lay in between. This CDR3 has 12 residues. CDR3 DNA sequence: TGTGCCAGCACCTTTAGGGGTGAAAAACTGTTTTTT. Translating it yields CASTFRGEKLFF.

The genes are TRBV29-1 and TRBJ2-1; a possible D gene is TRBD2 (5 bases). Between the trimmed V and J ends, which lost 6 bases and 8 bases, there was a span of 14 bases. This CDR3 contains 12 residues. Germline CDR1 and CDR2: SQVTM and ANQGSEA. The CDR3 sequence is CSVRLTGDEQFF. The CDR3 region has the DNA TGCAGCGTCCGCCTTACCGGGGATGAGCAGTTCTTC.

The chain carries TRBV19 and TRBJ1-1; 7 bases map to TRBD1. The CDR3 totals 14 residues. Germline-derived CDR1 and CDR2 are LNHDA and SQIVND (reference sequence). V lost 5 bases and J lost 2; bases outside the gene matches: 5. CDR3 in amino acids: CASSSGTANTEAFF. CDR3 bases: TGTGCCAGTAGTTCCGGGACAGCTAACACTGAAGCTTTCTTT. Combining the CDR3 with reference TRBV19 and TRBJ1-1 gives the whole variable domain DGGITQSPKYLFRKEGQNVTLSCEQNLNHDAMYWYRQDPGQGLRLIYYSQIVNDFQKGDIAEGYSVSREKKESFPLTVTSAQKNPTAFYLCASSSGTANTEAFFGQGTRLTVV.

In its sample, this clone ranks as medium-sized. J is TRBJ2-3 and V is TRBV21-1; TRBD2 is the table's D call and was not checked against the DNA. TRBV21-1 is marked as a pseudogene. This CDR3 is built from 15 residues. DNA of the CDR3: TGTGCCAGCAGCAAAGGGGGGGTCAGGACAGATACGCAGTATTTT. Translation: CASSKGGVRTDTQYF.

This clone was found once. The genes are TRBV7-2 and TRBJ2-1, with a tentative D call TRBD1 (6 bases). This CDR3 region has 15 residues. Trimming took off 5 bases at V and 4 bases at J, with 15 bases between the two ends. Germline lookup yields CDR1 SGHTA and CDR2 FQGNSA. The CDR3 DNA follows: TGTGCCAGCAGCCCCGGACAGCCTTTTTACAATGAGCAGTTCTTC. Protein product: CASSPGQPFYNEQFF.

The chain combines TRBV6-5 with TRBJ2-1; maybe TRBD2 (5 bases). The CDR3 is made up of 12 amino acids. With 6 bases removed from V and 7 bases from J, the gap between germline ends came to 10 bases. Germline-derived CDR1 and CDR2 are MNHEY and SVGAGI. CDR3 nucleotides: TGTGCCAGCAGGAGTACTAGTAATGAGCAGTTCTTC. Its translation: CASRSTSNEQFF.

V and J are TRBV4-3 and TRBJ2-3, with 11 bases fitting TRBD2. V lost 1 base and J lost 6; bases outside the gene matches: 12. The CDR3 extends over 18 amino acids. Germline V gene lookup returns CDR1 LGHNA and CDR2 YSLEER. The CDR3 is CASSQAPRLAGTRDTQYF. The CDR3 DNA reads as TGCGCCAGCAGCCAAGCCCCTCGACTAGCGGGGACCCGGGATACGCAGTATTTT.

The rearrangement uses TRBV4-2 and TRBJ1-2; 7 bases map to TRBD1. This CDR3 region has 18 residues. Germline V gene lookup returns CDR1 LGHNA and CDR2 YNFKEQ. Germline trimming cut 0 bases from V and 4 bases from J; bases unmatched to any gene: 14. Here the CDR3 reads CASSQDRGGQAEFYGYTF. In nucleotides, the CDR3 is TGTGCCAGCAGCCAAGACCGAGGAGGACAGGCGGAATTCTATGGCTACACCTTC.

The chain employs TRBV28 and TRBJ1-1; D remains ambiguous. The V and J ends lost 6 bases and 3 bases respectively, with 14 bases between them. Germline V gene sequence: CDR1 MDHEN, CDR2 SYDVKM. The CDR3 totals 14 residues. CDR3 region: CASSRASQDTEAFF. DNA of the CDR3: TGTGCCAGCAGCCGGGCCTCTCAGGACACTGAAGCTTTCTTT. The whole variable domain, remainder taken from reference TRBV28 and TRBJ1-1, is DVKVTQSSRYLVKRTGEKVFLECVQDMDHENMFWYRQDPGLGLRLIYFSYDVKMKEKGDIPEGYSVSREKKERFSLILESASTNQTSMYLCASSRASQDTEAFFGQGTRLTVV.

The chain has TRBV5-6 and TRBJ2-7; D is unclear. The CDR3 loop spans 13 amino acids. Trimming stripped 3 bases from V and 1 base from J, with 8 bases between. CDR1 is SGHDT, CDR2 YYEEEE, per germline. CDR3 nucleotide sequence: TGTGCCAGCAGCTCAGGTGGATCCTACGAGCAGTACTTC. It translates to CASSSGGSYEQYF.

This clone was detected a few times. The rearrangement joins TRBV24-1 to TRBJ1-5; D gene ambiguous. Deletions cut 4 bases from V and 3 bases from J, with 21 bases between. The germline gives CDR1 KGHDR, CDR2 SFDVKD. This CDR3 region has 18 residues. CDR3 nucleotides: TGTGCCACCAGTGACCCGCCAGCTAGACGGCTACTCAATCAGCCCCAGCATTTT. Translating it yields CATSDPPARRLLNQPQHF.

CDR3 amino acids: CASSLVLASEQYF. The CDR3 DNA is TGTGCCAGCAGCTTGGTCCTAGCGAGCGAGCAGTACTTC. This rearrangement joins TRBV5-6 to TRBJ2-7, with D possibly TRBD2 on 6 matching bases. V was cut by 0 bases and J by 6 bases, with 10 bases left in between. The germline V gene encodes CDR1 SGHDT and CDR2 YYEEEE. CDR3 length: 13 residues.